This T cell receptor (beta chain) is from a study of human T cells and chemical hapten exposure. Study in general: Skin on the upper inner arm, roughly 2 cm by roughly 2 cm in size, was sensitized with 2% DPC. Study-wide results and limits: The count of PT1 expanded TCRs correlated positively with patch test score.

The library attached unique molecular identifiers to individual cDNA molecules. One entry per CDR3 protein results from TCRdb running MiXCR on the RACE reads. The table lists roughly 380,000 distinct CDR3 sequences, more than 4.5% of them singletons, with approximately 2.8% in the top ten. Time point given: pre-sensitization, week 0. Treatment in this sample: therapeutic diphenylcyclopropenone sensitization with weekly scalp DPC. Unfractionated whole blood yielded total RNA. V shed 5 bases, J shed 1 base, and the junction held 8 bases outside the gene matches. The CDR3 is made up of 15 amino acids. The germline CDR1 and CDR2 sequences are MDHEN and SYDVKM. Ten or more counts support this clonotype. Its matching antigen is unknown.

The sequenced sample was whole blood, obtained in connection with sensitization to the hapten diphenylcyclopropenone (DPC). This TCR was sampled from a woman aged 50 to 60 with alopecia areata. Some clones in this sample may be carry-over from other donors' samples. This chain connects TRBV28 to TRBJ2-7, with 7 bases aligning to TRBD1. The CDR3 region is CASSKRTGLSYEQYF. The CDR3 DNA is TGTGCCAGCAGTAAACGGACAGGCCTTTCCTACGAGCAGTACTTC.